These 12 T cell receptor beta chains share one sample of origin, sequenced in a study of cytomegalovirus exposure and HLA in healthy donors. Some clones are missing from TCRdb's copy, which holds only in-frame ones; the method was immunoSEQ multiplex PCR. The repertoire holds about 140,000 clones, with roughly 88% as singletons. The sample was PBMCs. Receptors originate from a young woman in good health and CMV-seropositive.

This clone was recorded only once. The chain combines TRBV2 with TRBJ2-5; D is perhaps TRBD2 (5 bases). Trimming cost V 6 bases and J 4 bases, with 18 bases left between them. This CDR3 spans 15 amino acids. The germline V gene has CDR1 SNHLY and CDR2 FYNNEI. CDR3 nucleotides: TGTGCCAGCAGAGCACTGGAGACTACCCGAGAGACCCAGTACTTC. This translates into CASRALETTRETQYF.

This sequence joins TRBV19 and TRBJ2-7, with 7 bases matching TRBD1. V gave up 6 bases and J gave up 2 bases; unmatched junction bases: 4. Germline V gene data show CDR1 as LNHDA and CDR2 as SQIVND (reference sequence). The CDR3 runs to 13 residues. CDR3 region: CASSRDRAYEQYF. The CDR3 region has the DNA TGTGCCAGTAGCCGGGACAGAGCCTACGAGCAGTACTTC.

The chain recombines TRBV28 with TRBJ2-5, with D possibly being TRBD2 (6 bases). The CDR3 spans 16 residues. V gave up 3 bases and J gave up 4 bases, with 18 bases separating them. Germline V gives CDR1 MDHEN, CDR2 SYDVKM. CDR3 sequence (DNA): TGTGCCAGCAGTTTCCCTGGACTGGCGGAGGGAGAGACCCAGTACTTC. This translates into CASSFPGLAEGETQYF.

This chain uses TRBV18 with TRBJ1-3; no firm D call. Trimming took off 4 bases at V and 4 bases at J, with 5 bases between the two ends. The V gene's germline CDR1 is KGHSH and CDR2 LQKENI. The CDR3 covers 12 residues. The CDR3 loop reads CASSLPGNTIYF. The CDR3, as DNA: TGTGCCAGCTCACTTCCGGGAAACACCATATATTTT.

This clone appeared a few times. The rearrangement joins TRBV27 to TRBJ2-3; tentative D call: TRBD1 (6 bases). CDR1 is MNHEY and CDR2 is SMNVEV in the germline V gene (reference sequence). This CDR3 has 15 amino acids. V was pared by 3 bases and J by 6 bases, with 16 bases between. CDR3 protein: CASSLMGRGPDTQYF. The CDR3 DNA reads TGTGCCAGCAGTTTGATGGGCAGGGGCCCTGATACGCAGTATTTT.

The V and J genes are TRBV9 and TRBJ1-1, with 11 bases that match TRBD1. This CDR3 has 15 amino acids. Germline V gene data show CDR1 as SGDLS and CDR2 as YYNGEE. With V trimmed by 0 bases and J by 4 bases, 2 bases remained unmatched. The chain's CDR3 is CASSVGGQGGTEAFF. In DNA, the CDR3 is TGTGCCAGCAGCGTAGGGGGACAGGGGGGCACTGAAGCTTTCTTT.

The chain uses TRBV6-4 and TRBJ2-7; D not resolved. The CDR3 covers 15 residues. Germline CDR1 and CDR2: MRHNA and SNTAGT. Trimming left V 0 bases short and J 2 bases short, with 11 bases between. CDR3 nucleotide sequence: TGTGCCAGCAGTGACTCTGTGAACTCCCCCTACGAGCAGTACTTC. Translation gives CASSDSVNSPYEQYF.

The J gene is TRBJ1-1, the V gene TRBV5-1; 10 bases align to TRBD1. CDR3 size: 16 residues. Germline CDR1 is SGHRS and CDR2 is YFSETQ. V was clipped by 0 bases and J by 4 bases; unmatched bases: 6. CDR3 sequence (DNA): TGCGCCAGCAGCTTGGCTCCCGGGACAGGGGTCACTGAAGCTTTCTTT. Translated: CASSLAPGTGVTEAFF.

The table lists this clone with many counts. This chain uses TRBV4-3 with TRBJ1-2; D possibly corresponds to TRBD1 (6 bases). Germline V CDR1 and CDR2: LGHNA, YSLEER. The CDR3 has 13 residues. V was clipped by 2 bases and J by 7 bases, with 11 bases between them. CDR3 protein: CASSQPGVSGYTF. The CDR3 region has the DNA TGCGCCAGCAGCCAACCAGGGGTTTCTGGCTACACCTTC.

This clone has only a few counts. The chain has TRBV25-1 and TRBJ2-5; no clear D gene. Germline V gene data show CDR1 as MGHDK and CDR2 as SYGVNS. Deletions cut 0 bases from V and 2 bases from J, with 4 bases between. This CDR3 is built from 13 residues. DNA for the CDR3: TGTGCCAGCAGTGAATACATGCAAGAGACCCAGTACTTC. Amino acids: CASSEYMQETQYF.

This chain uses TRBV5-6 with TRBJ2-1, with 7 bases fitting TRBD1. CDR1 is SGHDT and CDR2 is YYEEEE in the germline V gene. V lost 3 bases, J lost 4 bases, and 7 bases stayed unmatched. This CDR3 comprises 15 residues. CDR3 residues: CASSSRGTVYNEQFF. The CDR3 nucleotides read TGTGCCAGCAGCTCTAGGGGGACAGTGTACAATGAGCAGTTCTTC.

Concerning this clone itself: Other nucleotide sequences from this sample produce the same CDR3. The chain combines TRBV19 with TRBJ2-6, with TRBD2 identical over 7 bases. V trimming: 2 bases; J trimming: 1 base; junction bases outside the gene matches: 2. The CDR3 loop spans 16 amino acids. CDR1 is LNHDA and CDR2 is SQIVND in the germline V gene (reference sequence). The CDR3 protein is CASSIQGGSGANVLTF. The CDR3 nucleotides are TGTGCCAGTAGTATACAGGGAGGGTCTGGGGCCAACGTCCTGACTTTC.